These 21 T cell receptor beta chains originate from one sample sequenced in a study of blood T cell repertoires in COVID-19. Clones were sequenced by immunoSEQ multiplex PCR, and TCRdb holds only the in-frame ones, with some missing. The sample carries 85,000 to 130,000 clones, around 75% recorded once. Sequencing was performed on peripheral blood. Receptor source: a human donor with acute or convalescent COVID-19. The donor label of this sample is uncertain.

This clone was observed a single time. CDR3 sequence reads: CASSPPSGALNTQYF. The CDR3 DNA sequence: TGTGCCAGCAGCCCACCTAGCGGGGCCCTGAATACGCAGTATTTT. The genes are TRBV3-1 (or the pseudogene TRBV3-2) and TRBJ2-3; the match to TRBD2 covers 9 bases. CDR1 and CDR2 (germline): LGHDT, YNNKEL (reference sequence). This CDR3 has 15 amino acids. After removal of 4 bases from V and 7 bases from J, the junction contained 9 bases not matched to a gene.

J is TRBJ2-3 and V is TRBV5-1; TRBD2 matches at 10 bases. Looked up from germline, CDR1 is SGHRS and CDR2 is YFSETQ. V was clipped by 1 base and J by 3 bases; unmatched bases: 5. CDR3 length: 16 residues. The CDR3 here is CASSLRAGGPTDTQYF. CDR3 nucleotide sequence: TGCGCCAGCAGCTTGCGAGCGGGGGGGCCGACAGATACGCAGTATTTT.

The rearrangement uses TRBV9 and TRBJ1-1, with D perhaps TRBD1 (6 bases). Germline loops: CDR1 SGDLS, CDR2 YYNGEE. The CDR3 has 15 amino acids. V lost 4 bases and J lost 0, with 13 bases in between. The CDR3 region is CASSTSTGLNTEAFF. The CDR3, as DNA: TGTGCCAGCAGCACTTCGACAGGTTTGAACACTGAAGCTTTCTTT.

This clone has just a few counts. CDR3 nucleotide sequence: TGCAGTGCTAGTCCTCAACTAGCGGGGGACTCCTACGAGCAGTACTTC. It yields the protein CSASPQLAGDSYEQYF. V and J are TRBV20-1 and TRBJ2-7; 11 nucleotides line up with TRBD2. CDR1 DFQATT and CDR2 SNEGSKA come from the germline V gene (reference sequence). CDR3 length: 16 residues. V dropped 3 bases and J dropped 0; count of bases not matched to a gene: 7.

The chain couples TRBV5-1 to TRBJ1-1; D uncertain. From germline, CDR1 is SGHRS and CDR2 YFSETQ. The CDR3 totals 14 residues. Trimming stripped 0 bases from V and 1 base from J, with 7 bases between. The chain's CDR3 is CASSLGPSNTEAFF. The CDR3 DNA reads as TGCGCCAGCAGCTTGGGGCCTTCGAACACTGAAGCTTTCTTT.

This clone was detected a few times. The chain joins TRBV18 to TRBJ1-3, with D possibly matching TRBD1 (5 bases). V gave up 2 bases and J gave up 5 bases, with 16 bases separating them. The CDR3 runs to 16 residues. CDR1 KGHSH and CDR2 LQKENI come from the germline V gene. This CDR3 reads CASSPLPLGVRNTIYF. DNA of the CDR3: TGTGCCAGCTCACCATTGCCCTTAGGGGTTAGAAACACCATATATTTT.

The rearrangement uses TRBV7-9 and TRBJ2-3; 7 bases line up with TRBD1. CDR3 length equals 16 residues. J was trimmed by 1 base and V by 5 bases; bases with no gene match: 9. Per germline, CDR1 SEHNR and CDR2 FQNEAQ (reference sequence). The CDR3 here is CASSALGQRGTDTQYF. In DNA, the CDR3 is TGTGCCAGCAGCGCACTGGGACAGAGGGGCACAGATACGCAGTATTTT.

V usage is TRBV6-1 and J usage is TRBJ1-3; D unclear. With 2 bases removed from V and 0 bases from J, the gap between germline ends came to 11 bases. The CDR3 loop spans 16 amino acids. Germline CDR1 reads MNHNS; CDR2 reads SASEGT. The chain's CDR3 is CASSEREMSSGNTIYF. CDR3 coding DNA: TGTGCCAGCAGTGAAAGGGAGATGAGCTCTGGAAACACCATATATTTT.

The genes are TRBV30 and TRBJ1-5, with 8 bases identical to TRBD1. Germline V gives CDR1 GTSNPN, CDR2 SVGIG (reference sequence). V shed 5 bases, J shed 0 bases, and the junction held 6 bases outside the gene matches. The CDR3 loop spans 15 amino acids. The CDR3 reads CAWYWTGNSNQPQHF. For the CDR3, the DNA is TGTGCCTGGTACTGGACAGGGAATAGCAATCAGCCCCAGCATTTT.

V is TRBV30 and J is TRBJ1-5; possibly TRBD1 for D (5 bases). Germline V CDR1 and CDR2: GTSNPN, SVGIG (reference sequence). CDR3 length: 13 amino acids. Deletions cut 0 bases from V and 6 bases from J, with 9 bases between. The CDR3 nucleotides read TGTGCCTGGAGTGTGGGGGGAACTCAGCCCCAGCATTTT. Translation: CAWSVGGTQPQHF. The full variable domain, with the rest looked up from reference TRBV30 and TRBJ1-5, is SQTIHQWPATLVQPVGSPLSLECTVEGTSNPNLYWYRQAAGRGLQLLFYSVGIGQISSEVPQNLSASRPQDRQFILSSKKLLLSDSGFYLCAWSVGGTQPQHFGDGTRLSIL.

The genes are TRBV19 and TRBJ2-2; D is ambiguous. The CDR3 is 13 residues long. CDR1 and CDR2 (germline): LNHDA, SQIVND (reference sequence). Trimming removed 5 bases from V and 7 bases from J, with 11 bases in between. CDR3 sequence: CASSPQVIGELFF. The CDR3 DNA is TGTGCCAGTAGTCCTCAGGTTATCGGGGAGCTGTTTTTT.

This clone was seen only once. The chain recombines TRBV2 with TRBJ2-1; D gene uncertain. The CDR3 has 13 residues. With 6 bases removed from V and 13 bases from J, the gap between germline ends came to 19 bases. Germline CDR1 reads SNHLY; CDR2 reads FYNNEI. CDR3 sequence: CASSNSRSDHQFF. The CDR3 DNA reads TGTGCCAGCAGCAACAGTCGCTCCGACCATCAGTTCTTC.

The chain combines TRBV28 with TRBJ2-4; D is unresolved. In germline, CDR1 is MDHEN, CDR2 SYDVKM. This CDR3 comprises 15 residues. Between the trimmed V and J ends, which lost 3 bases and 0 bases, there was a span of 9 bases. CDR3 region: CASSLSVLAKNIQYF. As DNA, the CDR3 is TGTGCCAGCAGTTTGTCAGTCCTAGCCAAAAACATTCAGTACTTC.

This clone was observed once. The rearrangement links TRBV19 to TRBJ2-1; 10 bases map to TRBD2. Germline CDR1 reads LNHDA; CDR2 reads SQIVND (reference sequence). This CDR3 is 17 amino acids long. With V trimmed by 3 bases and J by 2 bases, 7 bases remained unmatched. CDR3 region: CASSIKRGGIPYNEQFF. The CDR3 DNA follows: TGTGCCAGTAGTATTAAGCGGGGGGGCATCCCCTACAATGAGCAGTTCTTC.

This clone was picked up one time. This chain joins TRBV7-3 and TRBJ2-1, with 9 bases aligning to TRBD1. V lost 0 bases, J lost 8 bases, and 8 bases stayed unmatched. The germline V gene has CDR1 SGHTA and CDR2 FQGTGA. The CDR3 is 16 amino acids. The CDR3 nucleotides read TGTGCCAGCAGCTTAACGTCCGGACAGGGGATCCATGAGCAGTTCTTC. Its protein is CASSLTSGQGIHEQFF.

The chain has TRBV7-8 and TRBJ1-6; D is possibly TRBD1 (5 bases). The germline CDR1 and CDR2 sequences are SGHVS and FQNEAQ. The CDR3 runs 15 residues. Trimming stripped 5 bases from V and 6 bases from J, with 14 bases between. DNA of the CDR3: TGTGCCAGCAGCCCTACGGGCGGGGGTAATTCACCCCTCCACTTT. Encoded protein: CASSPTGGGNSPLHF. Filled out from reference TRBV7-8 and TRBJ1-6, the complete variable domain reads GAGVSQSPRYKVAKRGQDVALRCDPISGHVSLFWYQQALGQGPEFLTYFQNEAQLDKSGLPSDRFFAERPEGSVSTLKIQRTQQEDSAVYLCASSPTGGGNSPLHFGNGTRLTVT.

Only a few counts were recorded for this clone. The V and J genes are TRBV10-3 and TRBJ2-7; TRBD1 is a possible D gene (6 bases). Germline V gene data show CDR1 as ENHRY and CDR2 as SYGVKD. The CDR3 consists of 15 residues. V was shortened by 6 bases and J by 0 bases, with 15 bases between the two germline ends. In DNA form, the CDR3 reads TGTGCCATCAGCGACTTTACAGGGAGCTCCTACGAGCAGTACTTC. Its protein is CAISDFTGSSYEQYF.

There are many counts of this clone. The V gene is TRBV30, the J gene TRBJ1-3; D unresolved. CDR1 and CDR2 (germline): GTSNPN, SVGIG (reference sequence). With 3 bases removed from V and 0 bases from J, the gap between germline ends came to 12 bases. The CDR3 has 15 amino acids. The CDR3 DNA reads TGTGCCTGGAGCAGACTGCAAAGCTCTGGAAACACCATATATTTT. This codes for CAWSRLQSSGNTIYF. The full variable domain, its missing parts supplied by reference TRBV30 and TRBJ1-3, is SQTIHQWPATLVQPVGSPLSLECTVEGTSNPNLYWYRQAAGRGLQLLFYSVGIGQISSEVPQNLSASRPQDRQFILSSKKLLLSDSGFYLCAWSRLQSSGNTIYFGEGSWLTVV.

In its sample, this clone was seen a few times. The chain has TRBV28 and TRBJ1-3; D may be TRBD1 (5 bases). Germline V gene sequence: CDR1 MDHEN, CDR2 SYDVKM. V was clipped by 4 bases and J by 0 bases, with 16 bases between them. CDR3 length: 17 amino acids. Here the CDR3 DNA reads TGTGCCAGCAGTTCCTACTTCCTAGGGGTCTCTGGAAACACCATATATTTT. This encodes CASSSYFLGVSGNTIYF.

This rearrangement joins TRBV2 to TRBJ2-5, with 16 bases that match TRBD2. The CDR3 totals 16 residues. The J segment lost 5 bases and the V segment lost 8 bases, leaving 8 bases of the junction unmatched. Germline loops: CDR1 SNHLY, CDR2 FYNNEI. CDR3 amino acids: CASYPGLAGGVETQYF. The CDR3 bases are TGTGCCAGCTATCCGGGACTAGCGGGGGGGGTGGAGACCCAGTACTTC.

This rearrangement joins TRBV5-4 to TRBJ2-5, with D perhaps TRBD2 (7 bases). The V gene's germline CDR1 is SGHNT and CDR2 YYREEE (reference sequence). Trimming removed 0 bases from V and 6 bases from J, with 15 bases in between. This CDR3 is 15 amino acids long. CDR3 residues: CASSLARTAGKTQYF. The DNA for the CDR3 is TGTGCCAGCAGCTTGGCGCGGACAGCGGGGAAGACCCAGTACTTC. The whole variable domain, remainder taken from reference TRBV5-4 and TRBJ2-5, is ETGVTQSPTHLIKTRGQQVTLRCSSQSGHNTVSWYQQALGQGPQFIFQYYREEENGRGNFPPRFSGLQFPNYSSELNVNALELDDSALYLCASSLARTAGKTQYFGPGTRLLVL.